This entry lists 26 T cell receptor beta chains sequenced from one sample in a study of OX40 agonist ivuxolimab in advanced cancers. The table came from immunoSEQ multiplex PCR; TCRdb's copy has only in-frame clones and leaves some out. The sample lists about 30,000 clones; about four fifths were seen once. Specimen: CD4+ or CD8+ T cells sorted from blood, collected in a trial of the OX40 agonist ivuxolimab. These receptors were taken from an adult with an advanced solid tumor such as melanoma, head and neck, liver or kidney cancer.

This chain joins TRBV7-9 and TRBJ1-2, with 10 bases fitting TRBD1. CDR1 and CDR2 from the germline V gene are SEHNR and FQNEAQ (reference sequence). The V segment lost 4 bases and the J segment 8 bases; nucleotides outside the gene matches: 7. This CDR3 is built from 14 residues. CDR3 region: CASSWDRGLSGYTF. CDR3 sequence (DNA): TGTGCCAGCAGCTGGGACAGGGGACTAAGCGGCTACACCTTC.

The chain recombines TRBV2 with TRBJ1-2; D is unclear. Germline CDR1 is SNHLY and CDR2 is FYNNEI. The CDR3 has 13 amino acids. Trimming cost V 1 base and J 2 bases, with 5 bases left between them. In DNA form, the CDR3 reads TGTGCCAGCAGTGAAGACCGGAACTATGGCTACACCTTC. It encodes CASSEDRNYGYTF.

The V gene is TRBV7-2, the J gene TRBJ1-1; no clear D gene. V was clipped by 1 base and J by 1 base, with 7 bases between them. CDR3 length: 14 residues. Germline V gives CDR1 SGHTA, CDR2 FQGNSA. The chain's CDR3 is CASSLVAGNTEAFF. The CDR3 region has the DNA TGTGCCAGCAGCTTAGTAGCGGGGAACACTGAAGCTTTCTTT.

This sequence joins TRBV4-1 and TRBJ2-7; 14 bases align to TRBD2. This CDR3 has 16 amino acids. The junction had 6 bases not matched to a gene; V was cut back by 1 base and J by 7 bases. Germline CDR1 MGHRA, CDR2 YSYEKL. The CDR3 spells CASSQVWTSGRMEQYF. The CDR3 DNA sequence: TGCGCCAGCAGCCAAGTTTGGACTAGCGGGAGGATGGAGCAGTACTTC.

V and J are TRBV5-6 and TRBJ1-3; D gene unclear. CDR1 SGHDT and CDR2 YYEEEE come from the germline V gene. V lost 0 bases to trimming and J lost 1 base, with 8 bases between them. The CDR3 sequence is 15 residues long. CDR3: CASSLAGESGNTIYF. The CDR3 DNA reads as TGTGCCAGCAGCTTGGCCGGTGAATCTGGAAACACCATATATTTT. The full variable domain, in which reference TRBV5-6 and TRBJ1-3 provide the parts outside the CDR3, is DAGVTQSPTHLIKTRGQQVTLRCSPKSGHDTVSWYQQALGQGPQFIFQYYEEEERQRGNFPDRFSGHQFPNYSSELNVNALLLGDSALYLCASSLAGESGNTIYFGEGSWLTVV.

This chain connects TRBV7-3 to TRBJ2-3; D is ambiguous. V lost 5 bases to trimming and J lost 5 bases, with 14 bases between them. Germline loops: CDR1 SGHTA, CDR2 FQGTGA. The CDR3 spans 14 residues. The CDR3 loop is CASSLFPTGDTQYF. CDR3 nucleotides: TGTGCCAGCAGCCTCTTCCCAACTGGAGATACGCAGTATTTT.

For the CDR3, the DNA is TGTGCCAGCAGAGGGGACAGCCGTGAAGCTTTCTTT. Its protein product is CASRGDSREAFF. J is TRBJ1-1 and V is TRBV6-1, with 7 nucleotides matching TRBD1. Germline CDR1 is MNHNS and CDR2 is SASEGT. The CDR3 sequence is 12 residues long. Germline trimming cut 6 bases from V and 7 bases from J; bases unmatched to any gene: 5.

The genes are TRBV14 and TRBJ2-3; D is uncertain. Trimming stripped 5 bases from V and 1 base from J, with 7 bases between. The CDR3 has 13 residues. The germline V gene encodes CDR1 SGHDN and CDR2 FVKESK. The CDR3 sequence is CASSIQGTDTQYF. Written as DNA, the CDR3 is TGTGCCAGCAGCATTCAGGGCACAGATACGCAGTATTTT. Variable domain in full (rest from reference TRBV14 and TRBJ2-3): EAGVTQFPSHSVIEKGQTVTLRCDPISGHDNLYWYRRVMGKEIKFLLHFVKESKQDESGMPNNRFLAERTGGTYSTLKVQPAELEDSGVYFCASSIQGTDTQYFGPGTRLTVL.

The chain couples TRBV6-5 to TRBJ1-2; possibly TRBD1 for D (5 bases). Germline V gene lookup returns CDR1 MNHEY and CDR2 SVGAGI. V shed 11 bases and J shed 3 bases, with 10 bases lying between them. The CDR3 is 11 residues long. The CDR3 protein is CASLGDYGYTF. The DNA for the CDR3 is TGTGCCTCACTAGGGGACTATGGCTACACCTTC.

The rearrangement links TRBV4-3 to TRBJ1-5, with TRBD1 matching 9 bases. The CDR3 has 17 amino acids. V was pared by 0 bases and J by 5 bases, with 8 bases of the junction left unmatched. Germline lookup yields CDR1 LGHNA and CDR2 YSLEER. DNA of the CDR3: TGCGCCAGCAGCCAAGATTATGCGACAGGGGGTTATCAGCCCCAGCATTTT. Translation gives CASSQDYATGGYQPQHF.

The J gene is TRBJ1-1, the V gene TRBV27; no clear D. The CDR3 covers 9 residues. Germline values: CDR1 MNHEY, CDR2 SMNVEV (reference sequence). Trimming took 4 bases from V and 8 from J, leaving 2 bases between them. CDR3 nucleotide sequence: TGTGCCAGCAGTTCCGAAGCTTTCTTT. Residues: CASSSEAFF.

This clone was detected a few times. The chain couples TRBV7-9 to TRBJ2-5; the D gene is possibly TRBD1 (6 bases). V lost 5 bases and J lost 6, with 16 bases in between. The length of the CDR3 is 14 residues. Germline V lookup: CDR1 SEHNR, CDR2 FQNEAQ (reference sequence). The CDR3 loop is CASSLEGTTKTQYF. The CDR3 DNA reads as TGTGCCAGCAGCCTCGAGGGGACAACGAAGACCCAGTACTTC.

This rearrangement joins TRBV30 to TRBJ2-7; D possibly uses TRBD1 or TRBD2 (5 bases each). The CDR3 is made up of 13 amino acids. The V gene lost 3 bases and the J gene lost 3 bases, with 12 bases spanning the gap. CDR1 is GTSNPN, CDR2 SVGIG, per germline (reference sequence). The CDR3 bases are TGTGCCTGGAGGCGTGGGACCCTCTACGAGCAGTACTTC. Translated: CAWRRGTLYEQYF.

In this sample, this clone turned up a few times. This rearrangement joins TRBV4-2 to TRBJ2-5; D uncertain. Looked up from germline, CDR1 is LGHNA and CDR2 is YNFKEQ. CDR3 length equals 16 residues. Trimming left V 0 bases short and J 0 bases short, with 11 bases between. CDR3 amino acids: CASSQETRLDQETQYF. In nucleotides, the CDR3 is TGTGCCAGCAGCCAAGAAACTCGGCTAGACCAAGAGACCCAGTACTTC.

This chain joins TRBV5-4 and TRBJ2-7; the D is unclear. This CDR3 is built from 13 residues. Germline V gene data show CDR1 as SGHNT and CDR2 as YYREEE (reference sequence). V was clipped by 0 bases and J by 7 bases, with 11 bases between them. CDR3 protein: CASSLDRYGEQYF. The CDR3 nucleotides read TGTGCCAGCAGCTTGGATAGGTACGGGGAGCAGTACTTC.

The CDR3 loop reads CASRTGTGRIEQYF. CDR3 nucleotides: TGTGCCAGCAGGACCGGGACAGGGCGAATCGAGCAGTACTTC. The chain combines TRBV6-5 with TRBJ2-7; TRBD1 aligns across 9 bases. V lost 6 bases and J lost 6; bases outside the gene matches: 9. CDR3 size: 14 residues. Germline loops: CDR1 MNHEY, CDR2 SVGAGI.

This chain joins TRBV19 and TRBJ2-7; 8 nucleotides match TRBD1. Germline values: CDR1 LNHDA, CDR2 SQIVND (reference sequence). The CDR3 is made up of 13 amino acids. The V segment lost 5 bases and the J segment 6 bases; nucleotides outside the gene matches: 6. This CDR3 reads CASSRDRGGEQYF. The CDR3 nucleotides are TGTGCCAGTAGTCGTGACAGGGGTGGCGAGCAGTACTTC.

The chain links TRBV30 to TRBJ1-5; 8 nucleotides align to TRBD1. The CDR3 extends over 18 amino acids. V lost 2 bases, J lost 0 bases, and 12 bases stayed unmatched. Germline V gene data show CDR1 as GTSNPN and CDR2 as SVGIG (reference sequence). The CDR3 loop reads CAWSMTGVMGYSNQPQHF. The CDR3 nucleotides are TGTGCCTGGAGTATGACAGGGGTTATGGGGTATAGCAATCAGCCCCAGCATTTT.

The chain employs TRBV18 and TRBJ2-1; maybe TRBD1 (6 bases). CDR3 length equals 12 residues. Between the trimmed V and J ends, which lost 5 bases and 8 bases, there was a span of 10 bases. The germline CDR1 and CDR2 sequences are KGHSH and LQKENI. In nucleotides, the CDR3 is TGTGCCAGCTCATCCAACAGGGATGAGCAGTTCTTC. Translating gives CASSSNRDEQFF.

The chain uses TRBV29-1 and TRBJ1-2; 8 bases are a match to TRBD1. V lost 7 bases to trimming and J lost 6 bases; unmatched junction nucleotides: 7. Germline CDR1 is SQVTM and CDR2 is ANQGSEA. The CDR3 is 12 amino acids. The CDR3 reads CSAGGLRDGYTF. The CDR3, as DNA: TGCAGCGCAGGGGGCTTAAGGGATGGCTACACCTTC.

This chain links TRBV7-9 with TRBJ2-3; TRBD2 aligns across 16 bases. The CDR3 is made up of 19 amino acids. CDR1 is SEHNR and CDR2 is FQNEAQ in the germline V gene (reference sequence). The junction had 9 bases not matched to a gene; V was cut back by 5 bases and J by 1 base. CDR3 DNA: TGTGCCAGCAGCATCGGGACTAGCGGGGGGGCGGTCGGCACAGATACGCAGTATTTT. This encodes CASSIGTSGGAVGTDTQYF.

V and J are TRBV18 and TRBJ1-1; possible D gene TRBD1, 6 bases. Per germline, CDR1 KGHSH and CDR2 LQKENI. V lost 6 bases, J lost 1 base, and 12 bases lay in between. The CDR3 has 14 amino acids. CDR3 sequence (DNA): TGTGCCAGCTCCGCAGGACAGTCGAACACTGAAGCTTTCTTT. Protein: CASSAGQSNTEAFF. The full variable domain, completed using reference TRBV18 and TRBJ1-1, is NAGVMQNPRHLVRRRGQEARLRCSPMKGHSHVYWYRQLPEEGLKFMVYLQKENIIDESGMPKERFSAEFPKEGPSILRIQQVVRGDSAAYFCASSAGQSNTEAFFGQGTRLTVV.

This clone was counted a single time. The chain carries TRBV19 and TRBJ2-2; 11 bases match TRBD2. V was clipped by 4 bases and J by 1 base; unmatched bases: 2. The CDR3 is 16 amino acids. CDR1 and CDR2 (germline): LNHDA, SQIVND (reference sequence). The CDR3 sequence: CASSTTSGMNTGELFF. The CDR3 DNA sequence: TGTGCCAGTAGTACGACTAGCGGGATGAACACCGGGGAGCTGTTTTTT.

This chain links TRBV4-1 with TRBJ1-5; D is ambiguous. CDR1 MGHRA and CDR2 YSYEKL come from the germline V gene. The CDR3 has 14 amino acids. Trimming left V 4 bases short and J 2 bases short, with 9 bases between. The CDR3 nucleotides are TGCGCCAGCAGCCGGGAGCCAGGCAATCAGCCCCAGCATTTT. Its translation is CASSREPGNQPQHF.

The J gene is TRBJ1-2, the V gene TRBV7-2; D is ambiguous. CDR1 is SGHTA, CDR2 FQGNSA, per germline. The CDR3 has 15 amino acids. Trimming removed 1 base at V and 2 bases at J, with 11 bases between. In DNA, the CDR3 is TGTGCCAGCAGCTTAGGAAAAGGCAGAAACTATGGCTACACCTTC. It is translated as CASSLGKGRNYGYTF.

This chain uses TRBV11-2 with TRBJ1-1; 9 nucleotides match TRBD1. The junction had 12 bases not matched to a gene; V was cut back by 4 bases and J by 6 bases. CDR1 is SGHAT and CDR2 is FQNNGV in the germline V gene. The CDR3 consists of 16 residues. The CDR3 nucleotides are TGTGCCAGCAGCTCCCGGGACAGGGCACAAGGAGCTGAAGCTTTCTTT. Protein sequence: CASSSRDRAQGAEAFF.